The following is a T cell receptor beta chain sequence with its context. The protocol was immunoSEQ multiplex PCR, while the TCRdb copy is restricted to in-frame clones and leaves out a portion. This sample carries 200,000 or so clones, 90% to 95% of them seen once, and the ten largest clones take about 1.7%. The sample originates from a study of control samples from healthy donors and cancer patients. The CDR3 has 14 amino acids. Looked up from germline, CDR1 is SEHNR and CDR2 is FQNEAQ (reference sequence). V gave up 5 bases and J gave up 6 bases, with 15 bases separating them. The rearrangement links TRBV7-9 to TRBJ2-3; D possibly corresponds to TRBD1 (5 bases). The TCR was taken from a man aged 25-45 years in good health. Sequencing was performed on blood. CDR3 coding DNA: TGTGCCAGCAGCCCCGTGTCAGGGCAGGATACGCAGTATTTT. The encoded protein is CASSPVSGQDTQYF.